These T cell receptor beta chains were read from a single sample in a study of T cell responses to AZD1222 COVID-19 vaccine. Profiling relied on immunoSEQ multiplex PCR, and the TCRdb table lists in-frame clones only, not all of them. This table holds about 120,000 clones, 70% to 90% found once. Sequenced material: peripheral blood, taken 28 days after the second AZD1222 dose. Receptors were obtained from an adult who received the AZD1222 COVID-19 vaccine. CDR3s leave out the opening cysteine and the closing phenylalanine or tryptophan. The order of the fields is V gene, J gene, CDR3 protein.

V: TRBV3-1/TRBV3-2
J: TRBJ1-5
CDR3: ASRPMSCQPQH

V: TRBV7-8
J: TRBJ1-5
CDR3: ASSSPPDRGLNQPQH

V: TRBV6-4
J: TRBJ1-1
CDR3: ASSQQGHTEAF

V: TRBV7-2
J: TRBJ2-1
CDR3: ASSLALRDEQF

V: TRBV30
J: TRBJ2-1
CDR3: AWRQGGPVLQF

V: TRBV5-6
J: TRBJ1-1
CDR3: ASSPGQGDTEAF

V: TRBV28
J: TRBJ1-2
CDR3: ASSLKGYGYT

V: TRBV18
J: TRBJ2-5
CDR3: ASSSTGGEETQY

V: TRBV14
J: TRBJ2-1
CDR3: ASSPLGGGGRRLAYNEQF

V: TRBV6-4
J: TRBJ2-1
CDR3: ASSGLAGVHEQF

V: TRBV4-1
J: TRBJ1-6
CDR3: ASSQTPGQGQSPLH

V: TRBV30
J: TRBJ1-6
CDR3: AWGQGSMDSPLH

V: TRBV2
J: TRBJ1-5
CDR3: ASMWDRGGRSNQPQH

V: TRBV9
J: TRBJ2-3
CDR3: ASSVDSMRTQY

V: TRBV19
J: TRBJ1-3
CDR3: ASRTDPGNTIY

V: TRBV4-3
J: TRBJ2-1
CDR3: ASSQDSTVLGYNEQF

V: TRBV7-2
J: TRBJ1-1
CDR3: ASSLIVLDTEAF

V: TRBV5-1
J: TRBJ2-2
CDR3: ASRTPGGANTGELF

V: TRBV4-2
J: TRBJ2-1
CDR3: ASSQDLLASSYNEQF

V: TRBV12-3/TRBV12-4
J: TRBJ2-3
CDR3: ASSRDTQY

V: TRBV27
J: TRBJ2-7
CDR3: ASIKLEEVY

V: TRBV7-3
J: TRBJ1-6
CDR3: ASSISSYNSPLH

V: TRBV19
J: TRBJ1-5
CDR3: ASSMGRGFQPQH

V: TRBV6-5
J: TRBJ1-5
CDR3: ASRRDRASNQPQH

V: TRBV12-3/TRBV12-4
J: TRBJ2-3
CDR3: ASRTRTDTQY

V: TRBV4-2
J: TRBJ1-6
CDR3: ASSPGDFRDNSPLH

V: TRBV19
J: TRBJ1-1
CDR3: ASNLRGAEAF

V: TRBV18
J: TRBJ2-3
CDR3: ASSEGKYSTDTQY

V: TRBV30
J: TRBJ1-4
CDR3: AWSSEKLF

V: TRBV10-3
J: TRBJ1-1
CDR3: ATRDRAGSMNTEAF

V: TRBV7-6
J: TRBJ2-5
CDR3: ASSSTRGSPQETQY

V: TRBV6-5
J: TRBJ1-1
CDR3: ASGAFRGAPIEAF

V: TRBV6-5
J: TRBJ1-2
CDR3: ASTEVQGGGYT

V: TRBV6-5
J: TRBJ1-2
CDR3: ASTQRDRGGYGYT

V: TRBV7-9
J: TRBJ1-3
CDR3: ASSLDAASSGNTIY

V: TRBV9
J: TRBJ1-2
CDR3: ASSVAALDPYGYT

V: TRBV18
J: TRBJ2-2
CDR3: ASSPLERGGELF

V: TRBV5-4
J: TRBJ2-4
CDR3: ASSARRGPGIDIQY

V: TRBV10-3
J: TRBJ1-1
CDR3: AGPRGRGGTEAF

V: TRBV7-8
J: TRBJ2-1
CDR3: ASKGAGYNEQF

V: TRBV11-1
J: TRBJ1-5
CDR3: ASSPGQGGQPQH

V: TRBV6-5
J: TRBJ2-5
CDR3: ASSYGQLGTQY

V: TRBV9
J: TRBJ2-7
CDR3: ASSVDSGPFYEQY

V: TRBV5-8
J: TRBJ1-6
CDR3: ASSLNPRNSPLH

V: TRBV4-3
J: TRBJ2-1
CDR3: ASSQTSQRGWNEQF

V: TRBV7-7
J: TRBJ2-2
CDR3: ASSLEGQGETGELF

V: TRBV28
J: TRBJ2-2
CDR3: ASRRLTGAAGGQGELF

V: TRBV30
J: TRBJ1-1
CDR3: AWSVSGPNTEAF

V: TRBV28
J: TRBJ1-3
CDR3: ASRITGTGSGNTIY

V: TRBV7-9
J: TRBJ1-1
CDR3: ASSSVSGVNTEAF

V: TRBV6-2/TRBV6-3
J: TRBJ2-7
CDR3: ASSPHYEQY

V: TRBV5-4
J: TRBJ2-1
CDR3: ASSSPGQGSNEQF

V: TRBV15
J: TRBJ2-1
CDR3: ATSRARGGEQF

V: TRBV7-3
J: TRBJ2-5
CDR3: ASSFGGFQETQY